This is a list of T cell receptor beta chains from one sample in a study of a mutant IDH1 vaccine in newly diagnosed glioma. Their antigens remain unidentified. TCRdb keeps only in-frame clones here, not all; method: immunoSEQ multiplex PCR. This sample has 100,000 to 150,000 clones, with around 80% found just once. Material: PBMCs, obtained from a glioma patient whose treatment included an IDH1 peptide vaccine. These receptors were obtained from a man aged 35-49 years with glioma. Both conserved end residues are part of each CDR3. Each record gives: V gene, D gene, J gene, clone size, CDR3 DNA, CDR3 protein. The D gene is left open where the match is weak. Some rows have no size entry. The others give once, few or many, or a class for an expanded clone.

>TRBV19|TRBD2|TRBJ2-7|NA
TGTGCCAGTACCATTAGCGGGTTTGGGGACGAGCAGTACTTC
CASTISGFGDEQYF
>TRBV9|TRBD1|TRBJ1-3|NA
TGTGCCAGCAGCGTAGAGCTCCGGGACAGCTTCTCTGGAAACACCATATATTTT
CASSVELRDSFSGNTIYF
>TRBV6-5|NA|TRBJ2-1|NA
TGTGCCAGCAGTTACGGTCGGAACAATGAGCAGTTCTTC
CASSYGRNNEQFF
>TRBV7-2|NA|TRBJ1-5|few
TGTGCCAGCAGCTTATCGTCGGACGCCTATCAGCCCCAGCATTTT
CASSLSSDAYQPQHF
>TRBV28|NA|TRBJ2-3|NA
TGTGCCAGCAGTCTCGACCAGCGGCTGTTGGATACGCAGTATTTT
CASSLDQRLLDTQYF
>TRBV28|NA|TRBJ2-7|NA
TGTGCCAGCAGTTTAGATTACGAGCAGTACTTC
CASSLDYEQYF
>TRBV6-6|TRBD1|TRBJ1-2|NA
TGTGCCAGCAGGTACCGGGACAGGACGGGCTACACCTTC
CASRYRDRTGYTF
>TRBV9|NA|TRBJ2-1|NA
TGTGCCAGCTCTCACCCGGGCGATGAGCAGTTCTTC
CASSHPGDEQFF
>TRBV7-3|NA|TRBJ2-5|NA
TGTGCCAGCAGCTCCAACGAGGGAGAGACCCAGTACTTC
CASSSNEGETQYF
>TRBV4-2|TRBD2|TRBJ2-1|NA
TGTGCCAGCAGCGGCGGGAGTGAGCAGTTCTTC
CASSGGSEQFF
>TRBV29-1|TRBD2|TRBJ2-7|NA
TGCAGCGTTGAAGGGCTAGCGGGAGGGTACGAGCAGTACTTC
CSVEGLAGGYEQYF
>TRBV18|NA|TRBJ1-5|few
TGTGCCAGCTCACCAGACTATAGCAATCAGCCCCAGCATTTT
CASSPDYSNQPQHF
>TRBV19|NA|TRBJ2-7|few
TGTGCCAGTAGCCCCCACGGAATCGCCTACGAGCAGTACTTC
CASSPHGIAYEQYF
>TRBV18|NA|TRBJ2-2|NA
TGTGCCAGCTCACCAAACCTAGCCGGAACCGGGGAGCTGTTTTTT
CASSPNLAGTGELFF
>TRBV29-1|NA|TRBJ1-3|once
TGCAGCGTTGAGTACTCTGGAAACACCATATATTTT
CSVEYSGNTIYF
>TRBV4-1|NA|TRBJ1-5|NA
TGCGCCAGCAGCCGAGAGCAGGGGAGTCGCAATCAGCCCCAGCATTTT
CASSREQGSRNQPQHF
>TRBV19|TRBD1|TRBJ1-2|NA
TGTGCCAGTAGACGGACAGGGGGGCCCTCTACCTATGGCTACACCTTC
CASRRTGGPSTYGYTF
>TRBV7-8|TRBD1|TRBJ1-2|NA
TGTGCCAGCAGCCTCGAAACAGGGGACTATGGCTACACCTTC
CASSLETGDYGYTF
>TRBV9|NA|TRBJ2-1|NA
TGTGCCAGCAGCGTAGATGGCCTACCCTACAATGAGCAGTTCTTC
CASSVDGLPYNEQFF
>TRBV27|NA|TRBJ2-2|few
TGTGCCACGGGACACCATAACACCGGGGAGCTGTTTTTT
CATGHHNTGELFF
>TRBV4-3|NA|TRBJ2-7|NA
TGCGCCAGCAGCCAAGATAATCAGGGAGGTCGCTACGAGCAGTACTTC
CASSQDNQGGRYEQYF
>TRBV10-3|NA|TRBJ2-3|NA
TGTGCCATCAGTGAGCAGCGGAACACAGATACGCGGTATTTT
CAISEQRNTDTRYF
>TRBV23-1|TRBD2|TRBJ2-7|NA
TGCGCCAGCAGTCCCCCAGAAGGGACTAGCTGTACCTACGAGCAGTACTTC
CASSPPEGTSCTYEQYF
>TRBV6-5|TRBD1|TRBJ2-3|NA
TGTGCCAGCAGTTGGGACAGGAACGCAGATACGCAGTATTTT
CASSWDRNADTQYF
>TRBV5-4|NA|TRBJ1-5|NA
TGTGCCAGCAGCTTGGTTGGGGGAAATCAGCCCCAGCATTTT
CASSLVGGNQPQHF
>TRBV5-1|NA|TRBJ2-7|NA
TGCGCCAGCAGCTTGGGGAGTCCCTACGAGCAGTACTTC
CASSLGSPYEQYF
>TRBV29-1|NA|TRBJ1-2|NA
TGCAGCGTTACCGACTCCTCAGGAGGCTACACCTTC
CSVTDSSGGYTF
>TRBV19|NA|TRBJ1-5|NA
TGTGCCAGTATTAAGGTCGGGTACGGTGGCAATCAGCCCCAGCATTTT
CASIKVGYGGNQPQHF
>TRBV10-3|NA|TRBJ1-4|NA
TGTGCCATCAGTGACGTCTCAGCCCGGGCCTCAACTAATGAAAAACTGTTTTTT
CAISDVSARASTNEKLFF
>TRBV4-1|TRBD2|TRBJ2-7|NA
TGCGCCAGCAGCCAAAGGCTAGCGGGGGAGCAGTACTTC
CASSQRLAGEQYF
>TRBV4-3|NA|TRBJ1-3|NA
TGCGCCAGCAGGCCCTCGGTCGCGACGGTAAACACCATATATTTT
CASRPSVATVNTIYF
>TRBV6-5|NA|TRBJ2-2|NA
TGTGCCAGCAGTCCTGACAGCACCGGGGAGCTGTTTTTT
CASSPDSTGELFF
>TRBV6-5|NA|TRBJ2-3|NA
TGTGCCAGCAGTTACTCGAGCGGTACGCAGTATTTT
CASSYSSGTQYF
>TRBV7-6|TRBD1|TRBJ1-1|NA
TGTGCCAGCTCTCACAGGGGCCGTGAAGCTTTCTTT
CASSHRGREAFF
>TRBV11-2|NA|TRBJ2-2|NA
TGTGCCAGCAGCCGCGACAGGAACACCGGGGAGCTGTTTTTT
CASSRDRNTGELFF
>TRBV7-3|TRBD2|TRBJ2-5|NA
TGTGCCAGCAGCCTAGGGACTAGCGGGACCAAACAAGAGACCCAGTACTTC
CASSLGTSGTKQETQYF
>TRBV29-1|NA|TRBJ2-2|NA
TGCAGCGCCGCTCGTGCGGGGGAGCTGTTTTTT
CSAARAGELFF
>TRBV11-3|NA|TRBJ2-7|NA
TGTGCCAGCAGCTTAGCCCGCCCGGGGAGCGAGCAGTACTTC
CASSLARPGSEQYF
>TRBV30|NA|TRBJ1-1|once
TGTGCCTGGAGTGTGTTGGGTCCGGGGACTGAAGCTTTCTTT
CAWSVLGPGTEAFF
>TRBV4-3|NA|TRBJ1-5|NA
TGCGCCAGCAGCCAAGATCTGGTGGGCACTGGGCGGGCCCAGCATTTT
CASSQDLVGTGRAQHF
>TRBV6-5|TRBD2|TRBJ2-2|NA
TGTGCCAGCAGTTACAAAGCGGGGTACACCGGGGAGCTGTTTTTT
CASSYKAGYTGELFF
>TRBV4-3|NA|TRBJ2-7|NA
TGCGCCAGCAGCCAAGAATGGGCAGAACACTACGAGCAGTACTTC
CASSQEWAEHYEQYF
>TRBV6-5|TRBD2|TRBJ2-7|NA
TGTGCCAGCAGTTACGCCTTTAGCGGGAGGACTGGCGAGCAGTACTTC
CASSYAFSGRTGEQYF
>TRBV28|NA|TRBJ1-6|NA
TGTGCCAGCAGTTTACCGGGGAGCTCCTATAATTCACCCCTCCACTTT
CASSLPGSSYNSPLHF
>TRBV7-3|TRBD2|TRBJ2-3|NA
TGTGCCAGCAGTCCTAGCGGAACAGATACGCAGTATTTT
CASSPSGTDTQYF
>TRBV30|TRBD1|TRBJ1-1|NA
TGTGCCTGGAGACTACAGGGGGCCCTGAACACTGAAGCTTTCTTT
CAWRLQGALNTEAFF